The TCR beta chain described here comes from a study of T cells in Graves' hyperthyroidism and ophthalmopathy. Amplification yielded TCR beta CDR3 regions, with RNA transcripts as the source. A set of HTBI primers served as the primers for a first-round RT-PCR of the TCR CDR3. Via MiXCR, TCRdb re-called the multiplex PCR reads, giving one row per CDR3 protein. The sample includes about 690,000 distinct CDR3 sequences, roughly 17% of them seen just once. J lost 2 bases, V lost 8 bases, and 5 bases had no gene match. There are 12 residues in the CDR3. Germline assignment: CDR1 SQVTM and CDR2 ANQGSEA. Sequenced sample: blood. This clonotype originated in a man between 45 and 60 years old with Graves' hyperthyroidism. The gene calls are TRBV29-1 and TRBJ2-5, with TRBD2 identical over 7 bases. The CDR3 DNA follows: TGCAGCTACCGGGGGGATCAAGAGACCCAGTACTTC. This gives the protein CSYRGDQETQYF. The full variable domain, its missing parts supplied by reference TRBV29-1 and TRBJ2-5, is SAVISQKPSRDICQRGTSLTIQCQVDSQVTMMFWYRQQPGQSLTLIATANQGSEATYESGFVIDKFPISRPNLTFSTLTVSNMSPEDSSIYLCSYRGDQETQYFGPGTRLLVL.